The 10 T cell receptor beta chains presented below share a single source sample, sequenced in a study of blood T cells in healthy people across ages. Alongside a J-beta primer mix, a sample-barcoded 5' primer served in a second PCR lasting 7 to 11 cycles. Using its own MiXCR run on the 5' RACE reads, TCRdb lists one record per CDR3 protein. The table records roughly 1,700,000 distinct CDR3 sequences, about 30% of them present only once. The sample taken for sequencing was blood. These receptors all stem from a woman aged 25 to 45 in good health.

This clonotype has at least ten counts. The genes are TRBV7-3 and TRBJ2-5; TRBD2 matches 9 bases. CDR1 is SGHTA and CDR2 is FQGTGA in the germline V gene. The CDR3 runs to 16 residues. The J segment lost 4 bases and the V segment lost 5 bases, leaving 11 bases of the junction unmatched. The CDR3 spells CASSPYAGAGGETQYF. CDR3 nucleotide sequence: TGTGCCAGCAGCCCCTACGCAGGAGCGGGGGGAGAGACCCAGTACTTC.

Note on this clonotype: Since a much larger clone is just one base distant, this may be a read error. The chain carries TRBV20-1 and TRBJ2-1; 10 bases line up with TRBD2. CDR3 length: 15 amino acids. CDR1 is DFQATT, CDR2 SNEGSKA, per germline (reference sequence). V was clipped by 1 base and J by 8 bases; unmatched bases: 8. This chain's CDR3 is CSARATSGVTYEQFF. CDR3 nucleotide sequence: TGCAGTGCTAGAGCAACTAGCGGGGTTACCTATGAGCAGTTCTTC.

The chain couples TRBV18 to TRBJ2-5, with a possible D match to TRBD2 (5 bases). Trimming removed 2 bases at V and 5 bases at J, with 15 bases between. The length of the CDR3 is 15 residues. CDR1 KGHSH and CDR2 LQKENI come from the germline V gene. CDR3: CASSPVRGFGETQYF. CDR3 bases: TGTGCCAGCTCACCAGTGAGAGGGTTCGGGGAGACCCAGTACTTC.

As regards this clonotype: A read error is possible here, since a much larger clone lies one base away. The rearrangement links TRBV29-1 to TRBJ1-2; D is ambiguous. The CDR3 contains 11 residues. V lost 1 base and J 9 bases, leaving 9 bases between the germline ends. Germline V lookup: CDR1 SQVTM, CDR2 ANQGSEA. CDR3 nucleotide sequence: TGCAGCGTTGAAGGGGAAAAGTGCTACACCTTC. It codes for CSVEGEKCYTF.

The chain employs TRBV11-2 and TRBJ1-5; possibly TRBD1 for D (5 bases). Between the trimmed V and J ends, which lost 4 bases and 7 bases, there was a span of 14 bases. Germline CDR1 and CDR2: SGHAT and FQNNGV. The CDR3 extends over 14 amino acids. As DNA, the CDR3 is TGTGCCAGCAGCTCTAGTATCCAGGGCCAGCCCCAGCATTTT. Amino acid sequence: CASSSSIQGQPQHF.

The table lists this clonotype with many counts. The gene calls are TRBV6-6 and TRBJ1-4; tentative D call: TRBD1 (5 bases). The V end lost 8 bases, the J end lost 7 bases, and 17 bases lay between the germline ends. Germline values: CDR1 MNHNY, CDR2 SVGAGI (reference sequence). The CDR3 consists of 14 residues. In DNA, the CDR3 is TGTGCCAGCTCTAGCGGGGCTTCAGGTGAAAAACTGTTTTTT. Translated: CASSSGASGEKLFF.

V is TRBV9 and J is TRBJ2-4; perhaps TRBD2 as D (5 bases). From germline, CDR1 is SGDLS and CDR2 YYNGEE. The CDR3 covers 14 residues. Trimming pared 7 bases from V and 13 bases from J, leaving 24 bases between. CDR3 nucleotides: TGTGCCAGCCTACGGGAACCAATCTACAATGAGCAGTACTTC. The encoded protein is CASLREPIYNEQYF. Using reference TRBV9 and TRBJ2-4 for the parts outside the CDR3, the full variable domain is DSGVTQTPKHLITATGQRVTLRCSPRSGDLSVYWYQQSLDQGLQFLIQYYNGEERAKGNILERFSAQQFPDLHSELNLSSLELGDSALYFCASLREPIYNEQYFGAGTRLSVL.

This clonotype has only a few counts. V is TRBV27 and J is TRBJ2-4; tentative D call: TRBD1 (6 bases). The CDR3 runs to 19 residues. The germline V gene encodes CDR1 MNHEY and CDR2 SMNVEV (reference sequence). V dropped 6 bases and J dropped 0 bases, with 24 bases sitting between them. CDR3 in DNA: TGTGCCAGCAGATTAACCGGGACATTGAGATCTTTAGCCAAAAACATTCAGTACTTC. It encodes CASRLTGTLRSLAKNIQYF.

The chain is built from TRBV7-9 and TRBJ1-1; D remains ambiguous. The germline V and J ends were trimmed by 1 base and 0 bases, with 12 bases remaining between them. The CDR3 contains 16 residues. The germline CDR1 and CDR2 sequences are SEHNR and FQNEAQ (reference sequence). CDR3 sequence (DNA): TGTGCCAGCAGCTTAGGGGGTCTGGGCTTGAACACTGAAGCTTTCTTT. Encoded protein: CASSLGGLGLNTEAFF.

The chain joins TRBV6-6 to TRBJ2-1; 8 nucleotides align to TRBD2. V lost 5 bases to trimming and J lost 9 bases; unmatched junction nucleotides: 12. CDR1 and CDR2 from the germline V gene are MNHNY and SVGAGI (reference sequence). The CDR3 length is 15 residues. The CDR3 region has the DNA TGTGCCAGCAGTGAGGGTTCAGCGGGGGTTGGTGAGCAGTTCTTC. Protein: CASSEGSAGVGEQFF.